This T cell receptor (beta chain) is drawn from a study of T-cell memory formation after mild COVID-19. In the case of this clonotype: Its antigen is not identified.

Notes on the study in general: Contracting CD4+ clones were located mainly in CM and EM, and CD8+ clones in EMRA.

Using constant-segment primers, 5'RACE produced TCR alpha and TCR beta cDNA libraries carrying sample barcodes and UMIs. TCRdb analysed the 5' RACE reads with MiXCR anew, one entry per CDR3 protein. This table has fewer than 700,000 distinct CDR3 sequences, 20% to 25% appearing once. The germline gives CDR1 MNHNS, CDR2 SASEGT. The CDR3 is 15 residues long. Germline trimming cut 2 bases from V and 6 bases from J; bases unmatched to any gene: 6. This rearrangement joins TRBV6-1 to TRBJ2-3; 9 bases are a match to TRBD1. This TCR was recovered from an adult woman who had mild COVID-19 (a few samples of this study predate the infection). Cell type and time point are not known. The sequenced sample consisted of PBMCs or a T cell subset sorted from them (not recorded which). The DNA of the CDR3 is TGTGCCAGCAGTGAACGGACAGGGGTTAAGGATACGCAGTATTTT. As protein: CASSERTGVKDTQYF.